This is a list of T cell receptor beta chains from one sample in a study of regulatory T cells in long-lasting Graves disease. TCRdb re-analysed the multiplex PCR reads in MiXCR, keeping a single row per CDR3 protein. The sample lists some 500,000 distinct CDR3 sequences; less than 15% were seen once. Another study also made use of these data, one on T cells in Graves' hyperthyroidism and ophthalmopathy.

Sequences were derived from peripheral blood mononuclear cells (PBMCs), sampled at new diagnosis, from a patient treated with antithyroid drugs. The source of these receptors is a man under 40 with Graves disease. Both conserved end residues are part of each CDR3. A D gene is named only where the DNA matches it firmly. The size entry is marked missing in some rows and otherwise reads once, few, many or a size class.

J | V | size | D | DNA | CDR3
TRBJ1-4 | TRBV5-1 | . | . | TGCGCCAGCACCAGGGTTTCGGATGAAAAACTGTTTTTT | CASTRVSDEKLFF
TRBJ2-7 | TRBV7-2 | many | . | TGTGCCAGCAGCTTAGATCGCCTCTACGAGCAGTACTTC | CASSLDRLYEQYF
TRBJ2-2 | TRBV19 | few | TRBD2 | TGTGCCAGTAAGCCTAGCGGACGCACCGGGGAGCTGTTTTTT | CASKPSGRTGELFF
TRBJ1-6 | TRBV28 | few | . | TGTGCCAGCAGGCCGGGAGGGGGGCGAGGTGATTCACCCCTCCACTTT | CASRPGGGRGDSPLHF
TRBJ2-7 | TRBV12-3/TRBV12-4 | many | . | TGTGCCAGCAGTTTATCCGACCCCCTCAACGAGCAGTACTTC | CASSLSDPLNEQYF
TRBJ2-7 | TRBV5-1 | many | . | TGCGCCAGCAGCTTCGCTCCGGGACTGAACGAGCAGTACTTC | CASSFAPGLNEQYF
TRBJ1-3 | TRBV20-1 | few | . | TGCAGTGCGCGCCCCCCTTGGACGGCGGGAAACACCATATATTTT | CSARPPWTAGNTIYF
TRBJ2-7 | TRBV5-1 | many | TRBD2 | TGCGCCAGCAGCCCGGGGGGGGCGAGTTCGTACGAGCAGTACTTC | CASSPGGASSYEQYF
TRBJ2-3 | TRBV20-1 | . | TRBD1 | TGCAGGGGAGGGGGACAGGGAGAGGCAGATACGCAGTATTTT | CRGGGQGEADTQYF
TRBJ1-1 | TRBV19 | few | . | TGTGCCAGTAACCCTAACGGGAATCCTGAAGCTTTCTTT | CASNPNGNPEAFF